The rows below give T cell receptor beta chains drawn from one sample of a study of shared T cell receptors in the human thymus. Sequencing was performed with immunoSEQ multiplex PCR; in TCRdb, only in-frame clones are kept and a portion is missing. The sample includes 720,000 or so clones, around 85% of them seen just once. These data are also associated with another study on human thymus T cells.

What was sequenced was thymocytes. The receptor set was obtained from a girl under three years old with a congenital heart defect. CDR3s include the opening cysteine and the closing phenylalanine or tryptophan. The order of the fields is J gene, V gene, clone size, D gene, CDR3 DNA, CDR3 protein. D genes are given only for firm matches. Not all rows give a size; the values are once, few, many and, for expanded clones, a class.

J: TRBJ2-1
V: TRBV28
size: -
D: TRBD2
DNA: TGTGCCAGCAGTACTAGCGGGGGACCCAATGAGCAGTTCTTC
CDR3: CASSTSGGPNEQFF

J: TRBJ1-4
V: TRBV6-5
size: -
D: -
DNA: TGTGCCAGCAGTTCCGGTGAAAAACTGTTTTTT
CDR3: CASSSGEKLFF

J: TRBJ2-2
V: TRBV6-1
size: -
D: TRBD1
DNA: TGTGCCAGCAGTGACAGGGGGCGGTGGACCGGGGAGCTGTTTTTT
CDR3: CASSDRGRWTGELFF

J: TRBJ1-1
V: TRBV19
size: -
D: TRBD1
DNA: TGTGCCAGTAGGAAGAAGGGGGCGGTTGGCACTGAAGCTTTCTTT
CDR3: CASRKKGAVGTEAFF

J: TRBJ1-2
V: TRBV10-2
size: -
D: -
DNA: TGCGCCAGCAGCGGACAGAAAGCTAACTATGGCTACACCTTC
CDR3: CASSGQKANYGYTF

J: TRBJ1-1
V: TRBV5-8
size: once
D: -
DNA: TGTGCCAGCAGCCTGGATAGGAACACTGAAGCTTTCTTT
CDR3: CASSLDRNTEAFF

J: TRBJ1-1
V: TRBV6-1
size: -
D: TRBD1
DNA: TGTGCCAGCAGTCCATGGACAGGGGGTTCGGGTGAAGCTTTCTTT
CDR3: CASSPWTGGSGEAFF

J: TRBJ1-2
V: TRBV7-9
size: -
D: TRBD1
DNA: TGTGCCAGCAGCTTGTCCCCGGGACAGGGGCCCTATGGCTACACCTTC
CDR3: CASSLSPGQGPYGYTF

J: TRBJ1-2
V: TRBV28
size: -
D: TRBD1
DNA: TGTGCCAGCGGATTTCGGGCGACAGGGAGCTATGGCTACACCTTC
CDR3: CASGFRATGSYGYTF

J: TRBJ1-2
V: TRBV6-6
size: -
D: -
DNA: TGTGCCAGCAGTCGGTGGAGGGAAGCGAACTATGGCTACACCTTC
CDR3: CASSRWREANYGYTF

J: TRBJ1-4
V: TRBV30
size: -
D: -
DNA: TGTGCCTGGAGTGTCCCCCGGTGCGGGAATGAAAAACTGTTTTTT
CDR3: CAWSVPRCGNEKLFF

J: TRBJ2-2
V: TRBV5-8
size: -
D: TRBD2
DNA: TGTGCCAGCAGCCCCACCGGGAGGGGGGGTATGTCCGGGGAGCTGTTTTTT
CDR3: CASSPTGRGGMSGELFF

J: TRBJ2-3
V: TRBV15
size: once
D: TRBD2
DNA: TGTGCCACCAGCAGAGTAGAGACTAGCGGCACAGATACGCAGTATTTT
CDR3: CATSRVETSGTDTQYF

J: TRBJ1-1
V: TRBV5-6
size: -
D: -
DNA: TGTGCCAGCAGCTTGCAGGGTTCGGTCACTGAAGCTTTCTTT
CDR3: CASSLQGSVTEAFF

J: TRBJ2-1
V: TRBV7-2
size: -
D: -
DNA: TGTGCCAGCAGCATAGGCGGGGACAATGAGCAGTTCTTC
CDR3: CASSIGGDNEQFF

J: TRBJ2-5
V: TRBV25-1
size: -
D: -
DNA: TGTGCCAGCAGTGATAATCCGCCAGGGACATTGGAGACCCAGTACTTC
CDR3: CASSDNPPGTLETQYF

J: TRBJ1-2
V: TRBV7-9
size: -
D: -
DNA: TGTGCCAGCACCTGGGGCCCAAACTATGGCTACACCTTC
CDR3: CASTWGPNYGYTF

J: TRBJ2-3
V: TRBV19
size: few
D: TRBD2
DNA: TGTGCCAGTCGCGGCGGGACTAGCGGGGGCAGGGATACGCAGTATTTT
CDR3: CASRGGTSGGRDTQYF

J: TRBJ1-5
V: TRBV7-9
size: -
D: -
DNA: TGTGCCAGCAGCTTAGATGGTGTGTTAGGGGACAATCAGCCCCAGCATTTT
CDR3: CASSLDGVLGDNQPQHF

J: TRBJ1-1
V: TRBV12-5
size: -
D: -
DNA: TGTGCTAGTGATAATTGTCAGGGTCAGGTTTGCACTGAAGCTTTCTTT
CDR3: CASDNCQGQVCTEAFF

J: TRBJ2-7
V: TRBV7-2
size: -
D: -
DNA: TGTGCCAGCAGCTGGGAGCGGGCCCGCGAGCAGTACTTC
CDR3: CASSWERAREQYF

J: TRBJ1-2
V: TRBV6-5
size: -
D: TRBD1
DNA: TGTGCCAGCAGAAGAACAGGGGGCGACGTCTATGGCTACACCTTC
CDR3: CASRRTGGDVYGYTF

J: TRBJ2-5
V: TRBV5-4
size: -
D: TRBD2
DNA: TGTGCCAGCAGCTTGTCGGCGGGAGGCATGTTAGAGACCCAGTACTTC
CDR3: CASSLSAGGMLETQYF

J: TRBJ2-5
V: TRBV7-6
size: few
D: TRBD2
DNA: TGTGCCAGCAGCCCCGGACTAGCGACGCCCCAAGAGACCCAGTACTTC
CDR3: CASSPGLATPQETQYF

J: TRBJ2-3
V: TRBV5-1
size: -
D: TRBD2
DNA: TGCGCCAGCAGCTCCTCCCCGCTAGCGGATGCAGATACGCAGTATTTT
CDR3: CASSSSPLADADTQYF

J: TRBJ1-6
V: TRBV5-1
size: -
D: -
DNA: TGCGCCAGCAGCTTGATGGGGGGCTCCTATAATTCACCCCTCCACTTT
CDR3: CASSLMGGSYNSPLHF

J: TRBJ2-7
V: TRBV21-1
size: -
D: -
DNA: TGTGCCAGCAGCTCCCGAGACGACAGGAGCGTGGGGTACTTC
CDR3: CASSSRDDRSVGYF

J: TRBJ2-5
V: TRBV29-1
size: -
D: TRBD2
DNA: TGCAGCGTCCGCGCGACTAGCGGGGACTCCGTGGAGACCCAGTACTTC
CDR3: CSVRATSGDSVETQYF

J: TRBJ2-7
V: TRBV4-1
size: -
D: TRBD1
DNA: TGCGCCAGCAGCCAGCGGACAGGAACCTACGAGCAGTACTTC
CDR3: CASSQRTGTYEQYF

J: TRBJ1-1
V: TRBV19
size: -
D: TRBD1
DNA: TGTGCCAGTAGCGCGACAGGGGGCGATAACACTGAAGCTTTCTTT
CDR3: CASSATGGDNTEAFF

J: TRBJ2-3
V: TRBV14
size: -
D: TRBD2
DNA: TGTGCCAGCAGCCTTAGCGGGTGGGGCACAGATACGCAGTATTTT
CDR3: CASSLSGWGTDTQYF